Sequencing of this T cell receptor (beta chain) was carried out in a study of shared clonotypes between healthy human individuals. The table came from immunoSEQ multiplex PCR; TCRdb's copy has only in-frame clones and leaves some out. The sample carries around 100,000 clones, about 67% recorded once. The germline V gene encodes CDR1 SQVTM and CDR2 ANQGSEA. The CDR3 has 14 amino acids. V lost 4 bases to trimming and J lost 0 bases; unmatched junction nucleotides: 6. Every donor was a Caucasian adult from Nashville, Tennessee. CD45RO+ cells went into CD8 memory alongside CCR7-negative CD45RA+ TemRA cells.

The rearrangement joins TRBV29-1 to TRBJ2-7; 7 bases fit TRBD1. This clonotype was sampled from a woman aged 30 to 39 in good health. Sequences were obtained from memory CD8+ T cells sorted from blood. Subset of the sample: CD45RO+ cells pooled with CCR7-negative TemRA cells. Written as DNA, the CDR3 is TGCAGCGTTGTCGGGACAGCTTACTCCTACGAGCAGTACTTC. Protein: CSVVGTAYSYEQYF.